This passage covers 4 T cell receptor beta chains from one sample sequenced in a study of radiotherapy plus CTLA-4 blockade in lung cancer. Sequenced by immunoSEQ multiplex PCR; TCRdb stores in-frame clones only, minus some. The data show nearly 95,000 clones, about four fifths seen once. The sequenced sample was peripheral blood, obtained from a patient treated with radiotherapy plus ipilimumab. These receptors originate from a human donor with non-small cell lung cancer that progressed on radiotherapy plus ipilimumab.

V is TRBV28 and J is TRBJ2-2, with D possibly being TRBD2 (5 bases). Per germline, CDR1 MDHEN and CDR2 SYDVKM. The CDR3 has 14 amino acids. Trimming stripped 7 bases from V and 1 base from J, with 10 bases between. CDR3 in DNA: TGTGCCAGCATTCGAGGAGGGAACACCGGGGAGCTGTTTTTT. Translation: CASIRGGNTGELFF.

V and J are TRBV10-3 and TRBJ2-1; TRBD2 matches 8 bases. This CDR3 spans 15 amino acids. Germline V gene data show CDR1 as ENHRY and CDR2 as SYGVKD. V lost 2 bases, J lost 5 bases, and 5 bases stayed unmatched. The CDR3 here is CAISEDGRVNNEQFF. The DNA for the CDR3 is TGTGCCATCAGTGAGGACGGGAGGGTAAACAATGAGCAGTTCTTC.

V is TRBV11-3 and J is TRBJ2-2, with 8 bases aligning to TRBD2. The CDR3 contains 16 residues. V lost 0 bases and J lost 5; bases outside the gene matches: 5. Germline V gene sequence: CDR1 SGHNT, CDR2 YENEEA. The CDR3: CASSLDLAGGTGELFF. The CDR3 coding sequence is TGTGCCAGCAGCTTAGATCTGGCGGGAGGTACCGGGGAGCTGTTTTTT.

V and J are TRBV5-1 and TRBJ2-3, with D perhaps given as TRBD1 or TRBD2 (5 bases each). Looked up from germline, CDR1 is SGHRS and CDR2 is YFSETQ. V lost 4 bases and J lost 3, with 15 bases in between. The CDR3 runs to 15 residues. In nucleotides, the CDR3 is TGCGCCAGCAGCCTGGGACCGCTCGGGACAGATACGCAGTATTTT. Amino acid sequence: CASSLGPLGTDTQYF. The complete variable domain, with remaining parts taken from reference TRBV5-1 and TRBJ2-3, reads KAGVTQTPRYLIKTRGQQVTLSCSPISGHRSVSWYQQTPGQGLQFLFEYFSETQRNKGNFPGRFSGRQFSNSRSEMNVSTLELGDSALYLCASSLGPLGTDTQYFGPGTRLTVL.